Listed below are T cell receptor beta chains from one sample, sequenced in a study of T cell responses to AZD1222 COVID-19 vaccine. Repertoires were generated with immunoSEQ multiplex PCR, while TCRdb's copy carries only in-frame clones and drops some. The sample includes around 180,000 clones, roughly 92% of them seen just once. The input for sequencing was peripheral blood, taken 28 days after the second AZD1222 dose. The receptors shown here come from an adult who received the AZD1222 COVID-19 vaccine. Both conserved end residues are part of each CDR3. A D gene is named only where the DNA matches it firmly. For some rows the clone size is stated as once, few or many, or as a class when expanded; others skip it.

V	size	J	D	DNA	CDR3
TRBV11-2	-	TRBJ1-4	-	TGTGCCAGCAGCTTAGACCTTTGGGCAACTAATGAAAATGAAAAACTGTTTTTT	CASSLDLWATNENEKLFF
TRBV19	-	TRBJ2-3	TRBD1	TGTGCCAGTAGTATCGGACAGGTTAGCACAGATACGCAGTATTTT	CASSIGQVSTDTQYF
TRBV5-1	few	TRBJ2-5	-	TGCGCCAGCAGTTTACAAGAGACCCAGTACTTC	CASSLQETQYF
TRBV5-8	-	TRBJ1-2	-	TGTGCCAGCAGACCGGGACCGTACGCGATCCCGGGCTACACCTTC	CASRPGPYAIPGYTF
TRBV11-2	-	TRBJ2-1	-	TGTGCCAGCAGCTTAGTTGGGACTCGTTCCTCCGATGAGCAGTTCTTC	CASSLVGTRSSDEQFF
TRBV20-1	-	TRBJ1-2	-	TGCAGTGCCGCAGGGGCTGGCTACACCTTC	CSAAGAGYTF
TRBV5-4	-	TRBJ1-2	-	TGTGCCAGCAGCTGGACGTATGGGGACTACTACACCTTC	CASSWTYGDYYTF
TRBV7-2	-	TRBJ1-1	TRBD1	TGTGCCAGCAGCTCACACAGGGGGCGCGATTCTGAAGCTTTCTTT	CASSSHRGRDSEAFF
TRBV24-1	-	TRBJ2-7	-	TGTGCCACCAGTGAGTCCGGGACCTCCTACGAGCAGTACTTC	CATSESGTSYEQYF
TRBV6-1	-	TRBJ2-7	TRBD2	TGTGCCAGCAGTGAAGGAAGCGGGGGACCCTACGAGCAGTACTTC	CASSEGSGGPYEQYF
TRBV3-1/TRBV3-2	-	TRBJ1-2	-	TGTGCCAGCAGCCAAGGCCAGGGGACTCTTAACTATGGCTACACCTTC	CASSQGQGTLNYGYTF
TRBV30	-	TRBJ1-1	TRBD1	TGTGCCTGGAGGGACAGGAGCGTGAACACTGAAGCTTTCTTT	CAWRDRSVNTEAFF
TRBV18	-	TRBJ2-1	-	TGTGCCAGCTCACCTTCTTCCCGGTCCTACAATGAGCAGTTCTTC	CASSPSSRSYNEQFF
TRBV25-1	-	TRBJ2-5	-	TGTGCCAGCCGCCGATCCGAGACCCAGTACTTC	CASRRSETQYF
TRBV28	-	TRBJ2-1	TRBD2	TGTGCCAGCAGTTCACCAGCGGGGGGCTCCTACAATGAGCAGTTCTTC	CASSSPAGGSYNEQFF
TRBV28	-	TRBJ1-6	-	TGTGCCAGCAGTCACACTAGGAGCTCCTATAATTCACCCCTCCACTTT	CASSHTRSSYNSPLHF
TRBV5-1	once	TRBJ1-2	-	TGCGCCAGCAGCTTGGTGGCGGGAACTAACTATGGCTACACCTTC	CASSLVAGTNYGYTF
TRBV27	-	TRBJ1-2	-	TGTGCCAGCAGGGCCCCCTATGGCTACACCTTC	CASRAPYGYTF
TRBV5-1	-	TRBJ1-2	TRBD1	TGCGCCAGCAGCTCGACAGGGGGCCTTAACTATGGCTACACCTTC	CASSSTGGLNYGYTF
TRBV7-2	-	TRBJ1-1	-	TGTGCCAGCAGCTTGTCACCCAGCTTGGGCACTGAAGCTTTCTTT	CASSLSPSLGTEAFF
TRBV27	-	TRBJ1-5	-	TGTGCCAGCAGTTCCCCAGGGGACAATCAGCCCCAGCATTTT	CASSSPGDNQPQHF
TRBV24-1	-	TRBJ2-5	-	TGTGCCACCAGTGATTTGGAAGACGCCCAAGAGACCCAGTACTTC	CATSDLEDAQETQYF
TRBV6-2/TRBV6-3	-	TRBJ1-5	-	TGTGCCAGCAGTCGCGGGTGGGGGCCCCAGCATTTT	CASSRGWGPQHF
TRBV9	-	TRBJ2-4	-	TGTGCCAGCAGCCTCGGAATAGCCAAAAACATTCAGTACTTC	CASSLGIAKNIQYF
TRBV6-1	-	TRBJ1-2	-	TGTGCCAGCAGTGAAGTTCGGGGAAATGGCTACACCTTC	CASSEVRGNGYTF
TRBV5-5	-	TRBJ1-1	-	TGTGCCAGCAGCTTGGACCAACTCCGGAAGCTTTACACTGAAGCTTTCTTT	CASSLDQLRKLYTEAFF
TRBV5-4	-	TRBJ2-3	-	TGTGCCAGCAGCTTGGACGAGATGAGACCGGGTACGCAGTATTTT	CASSLDEMRPGTQYF